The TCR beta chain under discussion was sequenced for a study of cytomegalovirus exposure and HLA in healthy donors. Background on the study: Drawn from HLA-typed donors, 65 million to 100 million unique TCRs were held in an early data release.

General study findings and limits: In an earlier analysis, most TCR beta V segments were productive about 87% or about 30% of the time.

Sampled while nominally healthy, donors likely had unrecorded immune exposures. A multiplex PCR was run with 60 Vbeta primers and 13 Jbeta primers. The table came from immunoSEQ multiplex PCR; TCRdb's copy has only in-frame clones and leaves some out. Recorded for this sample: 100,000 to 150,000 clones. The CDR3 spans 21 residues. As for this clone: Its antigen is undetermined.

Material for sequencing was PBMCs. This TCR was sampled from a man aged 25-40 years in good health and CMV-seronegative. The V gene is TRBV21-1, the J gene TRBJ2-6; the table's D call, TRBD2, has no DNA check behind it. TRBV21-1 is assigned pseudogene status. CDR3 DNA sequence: TGTGCCAGCAGCAACTCCCCGGGGGAACAGTGTGCCGACTCTGGGGCCAACGTCCTGACTTTC. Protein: CASSNSPGEQCADSGANVLTF.